What follows are 8 T cell receptor beta chains derived from one specimen sequenced in a study of CXCR3-negative and CXCR3-positive naive CD8 T cells. Through 5' RACE with UMI labels, the TRB cDNA libraries were prepared. TCRdb re-called the 5' RACE reads; every CDR3 protein appears as one record, without DNA. The sample's table shows about 130,000 distinct CDR3 sequences. Sequences were obtained from naive CXCR3- CD8+ T cells from blood. Described subset: CD45RO-CCR7+CD27+CD95- naive CD8+ T cells lacking CXCR3 (TNR3-). The source of these receptors is a human donor in good health. Some clones in this sample may be carry-over from other donors' samples.

The chain is built from TRBV12-3 or TRBV12-4 and TRBJ2-7; the D gene TCRdb calls, TRBD2, cannot be checked with no DNA. The CDR3 has 15 amino acids. CDR3 protein: CASSSRAGGVNEQYF.

The chain recombines TRBV27 with TRBJ2-5; TCRdb reports TRBD1, a call that lacks DNA to check it against. Germline values: CDR1 MNHEY, CDR2 SMNVEV (reference sequence). This CDR3 is 11 amino acids long. The CDR3 loop is CASSPPCFQYF.

The chain couples TRBV29-1 to TRBJ2-7; the D call of TRBD1 rests on TCRdb alone, since no DNA is present to check it. CDR1 SQVTM and CDR2 ANQGSEA come from the germline V gene. The CDR3 runs 13 residues. The CDR3 here is CSVETVKTYEQYF.

V is TRBV5-1 and J is TRBJ2-7; no DNA is available, so the TRBD1 call from TCRdb remains unchecked. CDR3 length equals 13 residues. Per the germline V gene, CDR1 is SGHRS and CDR2 is YFSETQ. CDR3 sequence reads: CASSYGQGYEQYF. Supplemented by reference TRBV5-1 and TRBJ2-7, the full variable domain reads KAGVTQTPRYLIKTRGQQVTLSCSPISGHRSVSWYQQTPGQGLQFLFEYFSETQRNKGNFPGRFSGRQFSNSRSEMNVSTLELGDSALYLCASSYGQGYEQYFGPGTRLTVT.

The J gene is TRBJ2-7, the V gene TRBV27; TCRdb gives TRBD1 as the D gene, but with no DNA this cannot be confirmed. This CDR3 spans 13 amino acids. Per the germline V gene, CDR1 is MNHEY and CDR2 is SMNVEV (reference sequence). The CDR3 sequence: CASTGTGSYEQYF.

This chain connects TRBV13 to TRBJ1-3; as DNA is missing, the TRBD1 call by TCRdb cannot be tested. The germline V gene has CDR1 PRHDT and CDR2 FYEKMQ (reference sequence). This CDR3 spans 15 amino acids. This CDR3 is CASSSTTGFRNTIYF.

This chain uses TRBV11-2 with TRBJ2-7. This CDR3 region has 13 residues. Germline CDR1 is SGHAT and CDR2 is FQNNGV. Here the CDR3 reads CASSFEADYEQYF.

V gene TRBV29-1 combines with J gene TRBJ1-1; lacking DNA, the TRBD1 call made by TCRdb goes unchecked. Per germline, CDR1 SQVTM and CDR2 ANQGSEA. The CDR3 is 12 residues long. CDR3 sequence: CSAKGANPEAFF.